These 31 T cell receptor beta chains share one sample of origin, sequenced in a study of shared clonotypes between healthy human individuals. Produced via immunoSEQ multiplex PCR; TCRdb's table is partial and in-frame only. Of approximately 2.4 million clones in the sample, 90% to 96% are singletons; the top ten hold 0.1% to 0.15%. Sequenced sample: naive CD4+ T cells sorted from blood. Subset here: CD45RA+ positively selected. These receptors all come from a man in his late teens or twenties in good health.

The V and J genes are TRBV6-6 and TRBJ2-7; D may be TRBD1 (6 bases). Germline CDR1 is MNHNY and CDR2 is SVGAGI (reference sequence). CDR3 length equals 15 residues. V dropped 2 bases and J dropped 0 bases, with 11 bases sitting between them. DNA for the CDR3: TGTGCCAGCAGTTACGGGACATCAAGCTCCTACGAGCAGTACTTC. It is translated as CASSYGTSSSYEQYF.

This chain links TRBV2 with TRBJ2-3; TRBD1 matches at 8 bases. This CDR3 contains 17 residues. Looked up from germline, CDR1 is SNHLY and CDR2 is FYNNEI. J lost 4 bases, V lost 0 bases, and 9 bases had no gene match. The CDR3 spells CASSEARRTGRADTQYF. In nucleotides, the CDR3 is TGTGCCAGCAGTGAAGCCCGCCGGACAGGGCGGGCAGATACGCAGTATTTT.

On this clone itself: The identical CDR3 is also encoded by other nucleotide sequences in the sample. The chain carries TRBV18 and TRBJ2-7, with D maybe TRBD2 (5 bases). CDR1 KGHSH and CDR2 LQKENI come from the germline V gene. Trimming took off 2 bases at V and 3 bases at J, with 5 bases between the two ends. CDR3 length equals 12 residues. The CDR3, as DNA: TGTGCCAGCTCACCAGCGGGCTACGAGCAGTACTTC. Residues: CASSPAGYEQYF.

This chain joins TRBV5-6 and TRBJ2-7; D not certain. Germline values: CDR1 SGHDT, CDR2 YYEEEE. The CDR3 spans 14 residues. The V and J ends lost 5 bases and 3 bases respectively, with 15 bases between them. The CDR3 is CASRIRGTVYEQYF. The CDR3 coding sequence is TGTGCCAGCAGAATACGCGGAACAGTCTACGAGCAGTACTTC.

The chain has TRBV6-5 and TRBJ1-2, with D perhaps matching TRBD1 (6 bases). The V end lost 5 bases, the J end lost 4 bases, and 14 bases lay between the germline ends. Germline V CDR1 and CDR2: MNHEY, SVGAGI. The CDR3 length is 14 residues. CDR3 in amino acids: CASSRTGSVYGYTF. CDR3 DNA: TGTGCCAGCAGTCGTACAGGGTCTGTCTATGGCTACACCTTC.

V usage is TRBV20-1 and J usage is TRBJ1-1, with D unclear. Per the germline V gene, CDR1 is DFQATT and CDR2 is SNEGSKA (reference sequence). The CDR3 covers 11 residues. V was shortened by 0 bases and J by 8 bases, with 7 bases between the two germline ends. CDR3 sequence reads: CSAREESEAFF. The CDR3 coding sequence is TGCAGTGCTAGAGAGGAGTCAGAAGCTTTCTTT.

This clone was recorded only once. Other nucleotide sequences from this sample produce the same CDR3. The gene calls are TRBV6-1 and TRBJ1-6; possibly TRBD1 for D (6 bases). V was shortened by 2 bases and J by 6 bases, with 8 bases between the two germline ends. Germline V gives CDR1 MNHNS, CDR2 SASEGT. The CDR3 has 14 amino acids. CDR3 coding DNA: TGTGCCAGCAGTGAATCCAGGGGTAATTCACCCCTCCACTTT. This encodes CASSESRGNSPLHF.

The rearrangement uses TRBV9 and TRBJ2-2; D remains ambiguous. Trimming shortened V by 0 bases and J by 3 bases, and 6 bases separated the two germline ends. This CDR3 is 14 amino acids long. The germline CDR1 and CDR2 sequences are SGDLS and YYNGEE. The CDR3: CASSVDADTGELFF. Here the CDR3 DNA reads TGTGCCAGCAGCGTAGACGCGGACACCGGGGAGCTGTTTTTT.

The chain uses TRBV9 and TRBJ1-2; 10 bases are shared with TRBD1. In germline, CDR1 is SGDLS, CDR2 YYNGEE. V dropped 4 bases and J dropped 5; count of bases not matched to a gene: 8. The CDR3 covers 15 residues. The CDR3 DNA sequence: TGTGCCAGCAGCCCCACCGGGACAGGGGTGTATGGCTACACCTTC. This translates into CASSPTGTGVYGYTF.

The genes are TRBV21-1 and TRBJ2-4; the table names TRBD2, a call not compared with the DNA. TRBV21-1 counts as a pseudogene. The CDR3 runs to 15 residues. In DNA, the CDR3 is TGTGCCAGCAGCAAATTTGAGGATCTCAAAAACATTCAGTACTTC. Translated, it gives CASSKFEDLKNIQYF.

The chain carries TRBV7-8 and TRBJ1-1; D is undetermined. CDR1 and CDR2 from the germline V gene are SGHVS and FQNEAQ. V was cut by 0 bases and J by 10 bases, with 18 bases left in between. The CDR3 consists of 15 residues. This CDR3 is CASSLAEKFIGRAFF. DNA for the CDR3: TGTGCCAGCAGCTTAGCGGAGAAATTTATCGGTCGAGCTTTCTTT.

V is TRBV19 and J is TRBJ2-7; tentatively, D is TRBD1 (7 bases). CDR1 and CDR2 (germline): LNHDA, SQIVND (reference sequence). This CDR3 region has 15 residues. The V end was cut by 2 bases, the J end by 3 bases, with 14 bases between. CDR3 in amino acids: CASSIRAGGNYEQYF. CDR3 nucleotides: TGTGCCAGTAGTATAAGGGCAGGGGGGAACTACGAGCAGTACTTC.

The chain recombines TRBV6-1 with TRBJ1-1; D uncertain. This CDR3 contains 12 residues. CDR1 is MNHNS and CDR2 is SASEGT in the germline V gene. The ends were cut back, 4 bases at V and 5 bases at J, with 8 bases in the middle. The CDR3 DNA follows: TGTGCCAGCAGTGGGCTACGGACTGAAGCTTTCTTT. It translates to CASSGLRTEAFF.

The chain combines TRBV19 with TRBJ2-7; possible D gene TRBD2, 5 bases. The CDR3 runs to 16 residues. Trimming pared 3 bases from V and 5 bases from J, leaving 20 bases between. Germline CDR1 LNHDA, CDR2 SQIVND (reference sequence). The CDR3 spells CASSIWVGDRTHEQYF. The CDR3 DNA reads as TGTGCCAGTAGTATTTGGGTCGGGGATCGTACCCACGAGCAGTACTTC. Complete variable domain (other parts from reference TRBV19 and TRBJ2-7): DGGITQSPKYLFRKEGQNVTLSCEQNLNHDAMYWYRQDPGQGLRLIYYSQIVNDFQKGDIAEGYSVSREKKESFPLTVTSAQKNPTAFYLCASSIWVGDRTHEQYFGPGTRLTVT.

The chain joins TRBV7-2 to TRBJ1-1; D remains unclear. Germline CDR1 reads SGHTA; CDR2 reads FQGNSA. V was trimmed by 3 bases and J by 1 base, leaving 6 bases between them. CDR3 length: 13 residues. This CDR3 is CASSFPENTEAFF. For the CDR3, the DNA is TGTGCCAGCAGCTTCCCGGAGAACACTGAAGCTTTCTTT.

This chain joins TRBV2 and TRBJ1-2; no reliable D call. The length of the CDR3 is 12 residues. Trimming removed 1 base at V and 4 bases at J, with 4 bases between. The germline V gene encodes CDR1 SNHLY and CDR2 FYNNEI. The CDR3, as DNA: TGTGCCAGCAGTGAAGTTCTCTATGGCTACACCTTC. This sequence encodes CASSEVLYGYTF.

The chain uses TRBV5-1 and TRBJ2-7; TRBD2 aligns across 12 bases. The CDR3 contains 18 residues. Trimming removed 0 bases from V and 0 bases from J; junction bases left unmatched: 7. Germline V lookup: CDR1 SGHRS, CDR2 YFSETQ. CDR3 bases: TGCGCCAGCAGCTTGGCTACTAGCGGGGGGATTATCTCCTACGAGCAGTACTTC. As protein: CASSLATSGGIISYEQYF.

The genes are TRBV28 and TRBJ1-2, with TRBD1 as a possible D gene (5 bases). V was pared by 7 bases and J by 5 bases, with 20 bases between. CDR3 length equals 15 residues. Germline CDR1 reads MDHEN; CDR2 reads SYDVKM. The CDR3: CASTLGTTESYGYTF. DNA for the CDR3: TGTGCCAGCACCCTTGGGACCACTGAAAGTTATGGCTACACCTTC.

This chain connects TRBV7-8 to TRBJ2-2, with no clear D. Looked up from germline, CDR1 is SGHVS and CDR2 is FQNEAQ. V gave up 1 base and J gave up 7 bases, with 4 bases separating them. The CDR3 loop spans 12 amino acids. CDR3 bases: TGTGCCAGCAGCTTAGGCAGCGGGGAGCTGTTTTTT. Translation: CASSLGSGELFF.

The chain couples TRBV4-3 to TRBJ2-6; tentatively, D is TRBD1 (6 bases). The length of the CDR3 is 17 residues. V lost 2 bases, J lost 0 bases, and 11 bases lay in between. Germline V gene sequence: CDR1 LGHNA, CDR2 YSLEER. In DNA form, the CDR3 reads TGCGCCAGCAGCCAAAACCACAGGGACTCTGGGGCCAACGTCCTGACTTTC. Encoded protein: CASSQNHRDSGANVLTF.

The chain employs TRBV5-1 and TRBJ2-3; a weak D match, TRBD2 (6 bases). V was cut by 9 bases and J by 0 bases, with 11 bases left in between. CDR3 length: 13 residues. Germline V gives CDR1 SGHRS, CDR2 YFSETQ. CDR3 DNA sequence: TGCGCCACTAGCGAACCTAGCACAGATACGCAGTATTTT. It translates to CATSEPSTDTQYF.

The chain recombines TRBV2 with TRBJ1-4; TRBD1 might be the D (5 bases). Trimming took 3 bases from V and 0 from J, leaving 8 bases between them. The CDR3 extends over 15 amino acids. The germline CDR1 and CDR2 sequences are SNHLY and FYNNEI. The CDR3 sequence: CASSEVGATNEKLFF. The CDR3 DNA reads TGTGCCAGCAGTGAGGTGGGGGCAACTAATGAAAAACTGTTTTTT.

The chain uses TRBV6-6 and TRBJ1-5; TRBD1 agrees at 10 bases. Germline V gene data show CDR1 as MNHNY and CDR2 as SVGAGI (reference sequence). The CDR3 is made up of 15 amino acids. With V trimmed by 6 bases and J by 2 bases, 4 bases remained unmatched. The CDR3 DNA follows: TGTGCCAGCAGACCCGGGACAGGGGGCAATCAGCCCCAGCATTTT. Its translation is CASRPGTGGNQPQHF.

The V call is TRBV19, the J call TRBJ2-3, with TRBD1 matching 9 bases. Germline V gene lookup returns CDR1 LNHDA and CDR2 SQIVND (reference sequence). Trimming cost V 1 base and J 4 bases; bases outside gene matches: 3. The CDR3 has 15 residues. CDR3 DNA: TGTGCCAGTAGTATAGGACAGGGGGGTGCAGATACGCAGTATTTT. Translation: CASSIGQGGADTQYF. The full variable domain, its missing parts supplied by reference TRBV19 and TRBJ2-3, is DGGITQSPKYLFRKEGQNVTLSCEQNLNHDAMYWYRQDPGQGLRLIYYSQIVNDFQKGDIAEGYSVSREKKESFPLTVTSAQKNPTAFYLCASSIGQGGADTQYFGPGTRLTVL.

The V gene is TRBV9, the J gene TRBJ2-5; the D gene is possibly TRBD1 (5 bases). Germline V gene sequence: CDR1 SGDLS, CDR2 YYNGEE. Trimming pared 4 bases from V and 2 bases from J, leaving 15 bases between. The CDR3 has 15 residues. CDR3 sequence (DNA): TGTGCCAGCAGCCCCCCGGGCAAGGGGCAAGAGACCCAGTACTTC. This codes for CASSPPGKGQETQYF. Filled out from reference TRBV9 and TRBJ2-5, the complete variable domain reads DSGVTQTPKHLITATGQRVTLRCSPRSGDLSVYWYQQSLDQGLQFLIQYYNGEERAKGNILERFSAQQFPDLHSELNLSSLELGDSALYFCASSPPGKGQETQYFGPGTRLLVL.

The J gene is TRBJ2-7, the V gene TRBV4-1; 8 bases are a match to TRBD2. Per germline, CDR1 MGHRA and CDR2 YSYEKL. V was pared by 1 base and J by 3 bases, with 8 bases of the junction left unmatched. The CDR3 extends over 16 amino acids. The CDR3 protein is CASSQGASGSFYEQYF. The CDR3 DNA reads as TGCGCCAGCAGCCAAGGTGCCAGCGGGAGTTTCTACGAGCAGTACTTC.

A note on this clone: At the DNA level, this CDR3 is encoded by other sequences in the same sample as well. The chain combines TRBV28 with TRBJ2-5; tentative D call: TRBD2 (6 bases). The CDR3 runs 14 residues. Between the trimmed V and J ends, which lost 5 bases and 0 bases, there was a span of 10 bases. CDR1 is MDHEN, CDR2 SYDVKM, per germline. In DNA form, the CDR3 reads TGTGCCAGCAGTCCCGGAGGGTACCAAGAGACCCAGTACTTC. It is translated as CASSPGGYQETQYF. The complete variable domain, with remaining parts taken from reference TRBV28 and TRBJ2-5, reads DVKVTQSSRYLVKRTGEKVFLECVQDMDHENMFWYRQDPGLGLRLIYFSYDVKMKEKGDIPEGYSVSREKKERFSLILESASTNQTSMYLCASSPGGYQETQYFGPGTRLLVL.

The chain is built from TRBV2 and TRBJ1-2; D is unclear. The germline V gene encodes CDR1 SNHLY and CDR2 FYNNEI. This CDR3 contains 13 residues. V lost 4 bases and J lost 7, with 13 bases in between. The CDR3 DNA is TGTGCCAGCAGTGTTGGGAGGACGGGTGGCTACACCTTC. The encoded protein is CASSVGRTGGYTF. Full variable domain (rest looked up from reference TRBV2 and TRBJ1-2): EPEVTQTPSHQVTQMGQEVILRCVPISNHLYFYWYRQILGQKVEFLVSFYNNEISEKSEIFDDQFSVERPDGSNFTLKIRSTKLEDSAMYFCASSVGRTGGYTFGSGTRLTVV.

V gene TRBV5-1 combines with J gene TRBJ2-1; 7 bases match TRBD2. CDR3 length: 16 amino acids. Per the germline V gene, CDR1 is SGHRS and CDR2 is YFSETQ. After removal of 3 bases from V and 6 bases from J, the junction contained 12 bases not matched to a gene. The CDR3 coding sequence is TGCGCCAGCAGCTATTGGACTAGTTCGATCAGCAATGAGCAGTTCTTC. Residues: CASSYWTSSISNEQFF.

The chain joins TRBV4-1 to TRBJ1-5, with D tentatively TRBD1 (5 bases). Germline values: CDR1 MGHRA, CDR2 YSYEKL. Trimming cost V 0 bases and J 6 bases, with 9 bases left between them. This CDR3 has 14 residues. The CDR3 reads CASSQDRVPQPQHF. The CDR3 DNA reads TGCGCCAGCAGCCAAGACAGGGTTCCTCAGCCCCAGCATTTT.

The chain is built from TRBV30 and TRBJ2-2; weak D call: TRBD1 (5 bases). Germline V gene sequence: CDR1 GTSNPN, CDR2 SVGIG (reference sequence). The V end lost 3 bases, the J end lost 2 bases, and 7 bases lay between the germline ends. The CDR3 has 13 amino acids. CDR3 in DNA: TGTGCCTGGAGGACAGACAACACCGGGGAGCTGTTTTTT. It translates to CAWRTDNTGELFF.